This T cell receptor (beta chain) was recorded in a study of T cell responses to AZD1222 COVID-19 vaccine. Points from the study as a whole: Among AZD1222 vaccinees, only 6 or 7 were seropositive at baseline. White British donors predominated, females outnumbered males, and clonal diversity was possibly underestimated. Repertoire sampling occurred only after the peak T cell response.

The CDR3 length is 12 residues. Trimming took 5 bases from V and 9 from J, leaving 8 bases between them. The germline V gene has CDR1 MDHEN and CDR2 SYDVKM. In its sample, this clone was seen a few times. The antigen is not known. This table comes from immunoSEQ multiplex PCR, and its TCRdb copy is limited to in-frame clones, with some not included. This table has approximately 120,000 clones, more than 80% appearing once. The TCR comes from an adult in good health. The gene calls are TRBV28 and TRBJ1-6, with D unclear. The starting material was peripheral blood, obtained on day 0 of AZD1222 vaccination. DNA of the CDR3: TGTGCCAGCAGTCCATACCTTTCACCCCTCCACTTT. Amino acid sequence: CASSPYLSPLHF.